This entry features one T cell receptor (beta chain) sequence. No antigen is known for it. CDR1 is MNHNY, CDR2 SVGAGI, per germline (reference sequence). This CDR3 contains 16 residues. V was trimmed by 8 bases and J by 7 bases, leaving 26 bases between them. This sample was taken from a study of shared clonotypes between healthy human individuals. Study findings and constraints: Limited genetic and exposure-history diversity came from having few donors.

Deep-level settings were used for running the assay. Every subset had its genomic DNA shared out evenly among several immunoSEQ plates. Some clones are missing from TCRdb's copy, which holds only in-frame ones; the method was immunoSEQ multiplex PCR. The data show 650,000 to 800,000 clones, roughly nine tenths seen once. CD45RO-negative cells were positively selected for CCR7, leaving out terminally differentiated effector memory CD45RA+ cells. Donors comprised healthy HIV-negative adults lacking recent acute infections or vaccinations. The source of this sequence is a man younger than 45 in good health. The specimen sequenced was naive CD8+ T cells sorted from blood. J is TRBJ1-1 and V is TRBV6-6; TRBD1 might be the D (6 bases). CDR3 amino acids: CASLFTPPGTRGEAFF. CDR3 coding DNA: TGTGCCAGCTTATTTACCCCCCCCGGGACAAGAGGTGAAGCTTTCTTT.